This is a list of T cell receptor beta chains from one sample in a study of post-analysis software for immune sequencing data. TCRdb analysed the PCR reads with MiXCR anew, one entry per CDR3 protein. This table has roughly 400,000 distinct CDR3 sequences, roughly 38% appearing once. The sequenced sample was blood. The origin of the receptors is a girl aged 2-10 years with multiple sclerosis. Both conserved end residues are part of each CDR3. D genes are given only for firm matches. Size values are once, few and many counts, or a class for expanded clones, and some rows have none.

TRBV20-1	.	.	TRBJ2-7	CSARDWPVPTYEQYF	TGCAGTGCTAGAGATTGGCCAGTTCCTACCTACGAGCAGTACTTC
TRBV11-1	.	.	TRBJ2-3	CASSVRLTSWDTQYF	TGTGCCAGCAGCGTTAGACTCACGTCCTGGGATACGCAGTATTTT
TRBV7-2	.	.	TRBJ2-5	CASSSGWRVRETQYF	TGTGCCAGCAGCTCCGGCTGGAGGGTTCGAGAGACCCAGTACTTC
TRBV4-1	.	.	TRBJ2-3	CASSHRLRGAADTQYF	TGCGCCAGCAGCCACCGGCTCCGCGGGGCGGCAGATACGCAGTATTTT
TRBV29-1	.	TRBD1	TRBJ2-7	CSVEVPRTGGSYEQYF	TGCAGCGTTGAAGTTCCAAGGACAGGGGGCTCCTACGAGCAGTACTTC
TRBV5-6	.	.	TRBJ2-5	CASSLFPTGRTRWTQYF	TGTGCCAGCAGCTTGTTCCCGACAGGGAGGACCAGGTGGACCCAGTACTTC
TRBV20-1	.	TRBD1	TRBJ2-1	CSARDRDRGLPVQFF	TGCAGTGCTAGAGATAGGGACAGGGGGTTACCCGTGCAGTTCTTC
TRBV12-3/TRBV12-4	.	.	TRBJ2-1	CASSSMGHEQFF	TGTGCCAGCAGTTCCATGGGGCATGAGCAGTTCTTC
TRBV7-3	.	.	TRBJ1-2	CASSLTKNYGYTF	TGTGCCAGCAGCCTAACAAAGAACTATGGCTACACCTTC
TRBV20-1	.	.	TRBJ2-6	CSARAPQGPTLGGANVLTF	TGCAGTGCTAGAGCCCCACAGGGACCAACTTTGGGTGGGGCCAACGTCCTGACTTTC
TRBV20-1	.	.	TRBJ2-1	CSVMPRDKPYNEQFF	TGCAGTGTAATGCCCCGGGACAAGCCCTACAATGAGCAGTTCTTC
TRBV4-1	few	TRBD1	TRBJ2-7	CASSQDPLDAGQGYEQYF	TGCGCCAGCAGCCAAGACCCTCTCGACGCGGGACAGGGCTACGAGCAGTACTTC
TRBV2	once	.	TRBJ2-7	CARGDFYEQYF	TGTGCCAGAGGGGATTTCTACGAGCAGTACTTC
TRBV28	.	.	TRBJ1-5	CASSLVTGADQPQHF	TGTGCCAGCAGTTTGGTAACGGGGGCGGATCAGCCCCAGCATTTT
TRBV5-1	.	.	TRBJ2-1	CASSVESNEQFF	TGCGCCAGCAGCGTAGAATCGAATGAGCAGTTCTTC
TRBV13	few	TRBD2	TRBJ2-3	CASSLEFFGGAEDTQYF	TGTGCCAGCAGCTTAGAATTTTTCGGGGGGGCGGAAGATACGCAGTATTTT
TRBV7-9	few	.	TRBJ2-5	CASTLADAETQYF	TGTGCCAGCACCCTTGCGGACGCGGAGACCCAGTACTTC
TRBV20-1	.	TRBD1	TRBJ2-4	CSASRGPAKNIQYF	TGCAGTGCTAGCAGGGGGCCGGCCAAAAACATTCAGTACTTC
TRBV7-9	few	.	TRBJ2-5	CASSLFSGGVGETQYF	TGTGCCAGCAGCTTATTTTCCGGGGGAGTTGGAGAGACCCAGTACTTC
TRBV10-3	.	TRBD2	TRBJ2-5	CAISEGLAENEQYF	TGTGCCATCAGTGAAGGACTAGCGGAAAATGAGCAGTACTTC
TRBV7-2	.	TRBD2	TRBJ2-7	CASSDPSGSSYEQYF	TGTGCCAGTAGCGATCCTAGCGGGAGTTCCTACGAGCAGTACTTC
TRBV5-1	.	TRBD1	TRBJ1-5	CASSPGQGATQPQHF	TGCGCCAGCAGCCCCGGACAGGGGGCAACTCAGCCCCAGCATTTT
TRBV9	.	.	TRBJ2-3	CASSVGVGERDTQYF	TGTGCCAGCAGCGTCGGGGTAGGGGAGAGAGATACGCAGTATTTT
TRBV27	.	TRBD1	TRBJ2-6	CASSYLGGVGANVLTF	TGTGCCAGCAGTTATCTAGGGGGCGTTGGGGCCAACGTCCTGACTTTC